This TCR beta chain originates from a study of response to subunit inactivated influenza vaccine. One entry per CDR3 protein, called by TCRdb with MiXCR from the RT-PCR reads. This table has about 480,000 distinct CDR3 sequences, 10% to 11% appearing once. Study-level points and caveats: It was suggested by the authors that few new T cells are recruited by each seasonal influenza vaccination.

V dropped 6 bases and J dropped 6; count of bases not matched to a gene: 4. The CDR3 is 14 amino acids. Germline V gene sequence: CDR1 MNHEY, CDR2 SVGEGT. This clonotype was seen many times. Its antigen is unidentified. The chain is built from TRBV6-2 or TRBV6-3 and TRBJ2-1; 11 bases map to TRBD1. The material was PBMCs from blood, obtained 40 to 50 days after vaccination. This clonotype originated in a man aged 50 or older who received an inactivated influenza vaccine. Here the CDR3 DNA reads TGTGCCAGCAGCAAGGACAGGGGGCCCAATGAGCAGTTCTTC. Its translation: CASSKDRGPNEQFF.